This T cell receptor beta chain was found in a study of cytomegalovirus exposure and HLA in healthy donors. General study findings and limits: Most CMV-associated TCR beta chains were later found to appear HLA-restricted. Being indistinguishable, some V segments were excluded, TRBV6-2 and TRBV6-3 among them. Productive rates of about 87% or about 30% were seen for most TCR beta V segments in an earlier analysis.

To note about this clone: What it binds is not known.

Germline CDR1 MNHEY, CDR2 SMNVEV (reference sequence). This CDR3 spans 15 amino acids. The germline V and J ends were trimmed by 3 bases and 5 bases, with 13 bases remaining between them. The primer mix had 60 Vbeta and 13 Jbeta primers. The method was immunoSEQ multiplex PCR; TCRdb's version includes in-frame clones alone and lacks a portion of them. The sample has fewer than 150,000 clones, 70% to 85% seen once. The gene calls are TRBV27 and TRBJ1-4; D not resolved. The sequence came from a male donor in good health and CMV-seronegative. Material for sequencing was PBMCs. The CDR3 DNA reads TGTGCCAGCAGTTTCGGGTCCTCCAAGAATGAAAAACTGTTTTTT. Translation: CASSFGSSKNEKLFF.